This entry describes one TCR beta chain. What was sequenced were expressed TCRB transcripts, since all of the isolated RNA had been reverse transcribed. Clones were sequenced by immunoSEQ multiplex PCR, and TCRdb holds only the in-frame ones, with some missing. The sample consists of about 450,000 clones, roughly 10% of them appearing once. Heparinised blood was drawn once per donor, averaging roughly 120 mL. This sample is part of a study of beta chain features in type 1 diabetes. This CDR3 spans 16 amino acids. Trimming took off 2 bases at V and 2 bases at J, with 13 bases between the two ends. Looked up from germline, CDR1 is SGHTA and CDR2 is FQGNSA.

Source material: naive CD4+ T cells from blood. The chain has TRBV7-2 and TRBJ2-1; perhaps TRBD2 as D (5 bases). This receptor was obtained from a woman aged 18-35 years in good health. The CDR3 DNA reads TGTGCCAGCAGCTTATATCCGGGAACCCCCTACAATGAGCAGTTCTTC. This encodes CASSLYPGTPYNEQFF.